The rows below give T cell receptor beta chains drawn from one sample of a study of cytomegalovirus exposure and HLA in healthy donors. Clones were sequenced by immunoSEQ multiplex PCR, and TCRdb holds only the in-frame ones, with some missing. The sample consists of roughly 84,000 clones, around 77% of them appearing once. The sequenced sample was PBMCs. The source is a man aged 50-60 years in good health and CMV-seronegative. The CDR3 runs from the conserved cysteine through the conserved F or W. Fields, in order: J gene, clone size, V gene, D gene, CDR3 protein, CDR3 DNA. A D gene is named only where the DNA matches it firmly. Expanded clones get a size class; other rows say once, few or many, or leave the size out.

j_call: TRBJ2-3
clone_size: NA
v_call: TRBV9
d_call: TRBD2
cdr3_aa: CASCAGGRTDTQYF
cdr3_nt: TGTGCCAGCTGTGCGGGGGGGCGCACAGATACGCAGTATTTT

j_call: TRBJ1-5
clone_size: NA
v_call: TRBV19
d_call: TRBD1
cdr3_aa: CASKLDRGNQPQHF
cdr3_nt: TGTGCCAGTAAACTAGACAGGGGGAATCAGCCCCAGCATTTT

j_call: TRBJ1-3
clone_size: NA
v_call: TRBV27
d_call: NA
cdr3_aa: CASSMDRRNTIYF
cdr3_nt: TGTGCCAGTAGCATGGACAGACGAAACACCATATATTTT

j_call: TRBJ1-1
clone_size: NA
v_call: TRBV7-3
d_call: NA
cdr3_aa: CASSLTMNTEAFF
cdr3_nt: TGTGCCAGCAGCTTAACTATGAACACTGAAGCTTTCTTT

j_call: TRBJ1-2
clone_size: NA
v_call: TRBV5-6
d_call: NA
cdr3_aa: CASSTPTDYGYTF
cdr3_nt: TGTGCCAGCAGCACACCGACAGACTATGGCTACACCTTC

j_call: TRBJ1-1
clone_size: NA
v_call: TRBV2
d_call: NA
cdr3_aa: CASSERGRTTEAFF
cdr3_nt: TGTGCCAGCAGTGAAAGGGGTAGGACCACTGAAGCTTTCTTT

j_call: TRBJ1-5
clone_size: NA
v_call: TRBV30
d_call: TRBD1
cdr3_aa: CAWSVAPGQGFNQPQHF
cdr3_nt: TGTGCCTGGAGTGTAGCACCGGGACAGGGATTTAATCAGCCCCAGCATTTT

j_call: TRBJ2-1
clone_size: NA
v_call: TRBV19
d_call: NA
cdr3_aa: CASSRGASTYNEQFF
cdr3_nt: TGTGCCAGTAGCCGGGGGGCCTCTACATACAATGAGCAGTTCTTC

j_call: TRBJ2-3
clone_size: NA
v_call: TRBV2
d_call: NA
cdr3_aa: CASRREADTQYF
cdr3_nt: TGTGCCAGCAGAAGGGAGGCCGATACGCAGTATTTT

j_call: TRBJ2-7
clone_size: few
v_call: TRBV6-1
d_call: TRBD1
cdr3_aa: CASSRDRDGEQYF
cdr3_nt: TGTGCCAGCAGCCGGGACAGGGATGGAGAGCAGTACTTC

j_call: TRBJ2-7
clone_size: NA
v_call: TRBV7-9
d_call: NA
cdr3_aa: CSSGEPPGTPSYEQYF
cdr3_nt: TGTTCCAGCGGGGAACCCCCCGGGACACCATCCTACGAGCAGTACTTC

j_call: TRBJ2-7
clone_size: NA
v_call: TRBV10-3
d_call: NA
cdr3_aa: CAISEPGGEQYF
cdr3_nt: TGTGCCATCAGTGAGCCCGGGGGCGAGCAGTACTTC

j_call: TRBJ1-2
clone_size: once
v_call: TRBV28
d_call: NA
cdr3_aa: CASSLGDSRNGYTF
cdr3_nt: TGTGCCAGCAGTTTAGGGGACTCGCGCAATGGCTACACCTTC

j_call: TRBJ1-5
clone_size: once
v_call: TRBV6-5
d_call: TRBD1
cdr3_aa: CATGTGRTQHF
cdr3_nt: TGTGCCACCGGGACAGGGAGAACCCAGCATTTT

j_call: TRBJ1-4
clone_size: NA
v_call: TRBV25-1
d_call: TRBD1
cdr3_aa: CASSERTGSNEKLFF
cdr3_nt: TGTGCCAGCAGTGAAAGGACAGGAAGTAATGAAAAACTGTTTTTT

j_call: TRBJ1-3
clone_size: NA
v_call: TRBV30
d_call: NA
cdr3_aa: CAWRPFGGAGNTIYF
cdr3_nt: TGTGCCTGGAGGCCCTTTGGGGGGGCTGGAAACACCATATATTTT

j_call: TRBJ2-5
clone_size: few
v_call: TRBV7-2
d_call: NA
cdr3_aa: CASSPQETQYF
cdr3_nt: TGTGCCAGCAGCCCACAAGAGACCCAGTACTTC

j_call: TRBJ2-5
clone_size: NA
v_call: TRBV15
d_call: TRBD1
cdr3_aa: CATSSLGTGLKETQYF
cdr3_nt: TGTGCCACCAGCAGCTTGGGGACAGGACTAAAAGAGACCCAGTACTTC

j_call: TRBJ2-1
clone_size: few
v_call: TRBV5-6
d_call: NA
cdr3_aa: CASRTPSGSSEQFF
cdr3_nt: TGTGCCAGCAGGACCCCTAGTGGGAGTTCTGAGCAGTTCTTC

j_call: TRBJ2-3
clone_size: NA
v_call: TRBV6-1
d_call: NA
cdr3_aa: CATEVLRTDTQYF
cdr3_nt: TGTGCCACGGAGGTTCTTCGCACAGATACGCAGTATTTT

j_call: TRBJ2-7
clone_size: NA
v_call: TRBV6-5
d_call: TRBD2
cdr3_aa: CASSRRTSGVGEQYF
cdr3_nt: TGTGCCAGCAGTCGAAGGACTAGCGGGGTTGGAGAGCAGTACTTC

j_call: TRBJ2-7
clone_size: NA
v_call: TRBV27
d_call: NA
cdr3_aa: CASSWVGGYEQYF
cdr3_nt: TGTGCCAGCAGTTGGGTAGGGGGATACGAGCAGTACTTC

j_call: TRBJ2-2
clone_size: NA
v_call: TRBV30
d_call: TRBD2
cdr3_aa: CAWKGSGRLATGELFF
cdr3_nt: TGTGCCTGGAAAGGCAGCGGGAGACTAGCTACCGGGGAGCTGTTTTTT

j_call: TRBJ2-5
clone_size: NA
v_call: TRBV27
d_call: TRBD2
cdr3_aa: CASSLQPQASGGSTQYF
cdr3_nt: TGTGCCAGCAGTTTACAGCCCCAGGCTAGCGGGGGGTCGACCCAGTACTTC

j_call: TRBJ2-5
clone_size: NA
v_call: TRBV28
d_call: NA
cdr3_aa: CASSPRETQYF
cdr3_nt: TGTGCCAGCAGCCCCAGGGAGACCCAGTACTTC

j_call: TRBJ2-1
clone_size: NA
v_call: TRBV29-1
d_call: TRBD2
cdr3_aa: CSVKFDRGGRYNEQFF
cdr3_nt: TGCAGCGTTAAGTTCGACCGGGGGGGCCGATACAATGAGCAGTTCTTC

j_call: TRBJ1-2
clone_size: once
v_call: TRBV9
d_call: NA
cdr3_aa: CASSVARQNYGYTF
cdr3_nt: TGTGCCAGCAGCGTAGCTCGACAGAACTATGGCTACACCTTC

j_call: TRBJ1-1
clone_size: few
v_call: TRBV30
d_call: TRBD1
cdr3_aa: CAWSRDRVTEAFF
cdr3_nt: TGTGCCTGGAGTCGGGACAGGGTGACTGAAGCTTTCTTT

j_call: TRBJ1-1
clone_size: once
v_call: TRBV7-2
d_call: NA
cdr3_aa: CASSLVESGTEAFF
cdr3_nt: TGTGCCAGCAGCTTAGTAGAATCGGGGACTGAAGCTTTCTTT